This T cell receptor beta chain was captured in a study of T cell changes during pregnancy in multiple sclerosis. This clone was seen just once. The repertoire was sequenced with immunoSEQ multiplex PCR; TCRdb's copy has only in-frame clones and lacks some. The table lists tens of thousands of clones, around 91% of them singletons. Per germline, CDR1 KGHSH and CDR2 LQKENI. The CDR3 loop spans 15 amino acids. V gave up 4 bases and J gave up 1 base, with 11 bases separating them. The source material was peripheral blood, sampled after pregnancy. V is TRBV18 and J is TRBJ1-5; tentative D call: TRBD1 (6 bases). The TCR was taken from a female donor in good health, enrolled as a control in a pregnancy study. The chain's CDR3 is CASSHRDLSNQPQHF. Here the CDR3 DNA reads TGTGCCAGCTCACACAGGGACCTAAGCAATCAGCCCCAGCATTTT. Variable domain in full (rest from reference TRBV18 and TRBJ1-5): NAGVMQNPRHLVRRRGQEARLRCSPMKGHSHVYWYRQLPEEGLKFMVYLQKENIIDESGMPKERFSAEFPKEGPSILRIQQVVRGDSAAYFCASSHRDLSNQPQHFGDGTRLSIL.